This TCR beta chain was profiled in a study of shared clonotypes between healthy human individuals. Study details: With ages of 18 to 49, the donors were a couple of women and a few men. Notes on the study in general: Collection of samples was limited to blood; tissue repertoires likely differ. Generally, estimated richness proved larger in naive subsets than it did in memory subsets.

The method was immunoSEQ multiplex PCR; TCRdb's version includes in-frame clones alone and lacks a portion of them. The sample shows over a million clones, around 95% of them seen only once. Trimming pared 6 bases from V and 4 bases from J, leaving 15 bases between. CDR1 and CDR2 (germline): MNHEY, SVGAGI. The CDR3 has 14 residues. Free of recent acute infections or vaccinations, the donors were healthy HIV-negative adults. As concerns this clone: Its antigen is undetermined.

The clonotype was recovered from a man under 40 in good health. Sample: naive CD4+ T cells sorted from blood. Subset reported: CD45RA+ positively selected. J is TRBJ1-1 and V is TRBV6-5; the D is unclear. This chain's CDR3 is CASRSGPESTEAFF. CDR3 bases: TGTGCCAGCAGATCGGGCCCAGAGAGCACTGAAGCTTTCTTT.